These 21 T cell receptor beta chains were sequenced from one sample in a study of T cell responses to AZD1222 COVID-19 vaccine. The assay was immunoSEQ multiplex PCR, and TCRdb's table has in-frame clones only and misses some. The sample yields about 120,000 clones, more than 85% seen once. The sample in question was peripheral blood, obtained on day 0 of AZD1222 vaccination. These receptors all stem from an adult in good health.

The table lists this clone with a few counts. CDR3 sequence reads: CASSSWGEQYF. DNA for the CDR3: TGTGCCAGCAGCTCCTGGGGCGAGCAGTACTTC. The chain is built from TRBV7-6 and TRBJ2-7, with no clear D. Trimming removed 4 bases from V and 6 bases from J, with 7 bases in between. The germline CDR1 and CDR2 sequences are SGHVS and FNYEAQ. This CDR3 spans 11 amino acids.

The CDR3 bases are TGTGCCAGCAGTACTCGACATTCTGGAAACACCATATATTTT. Residues: CASSTRHSGNTIYF. This chain joins TRBV6-5 and TRBJ1-3; D is uncertain. The length of the CDR3 is 14 residues. V lost 5 bases and J 1 base, leaving 9 bases between the germline ends. In germline, CDR1 is MNHEY, CDR2 SVGAGI.

The chain has TRBV4-2 and TRBJ2-7, with TRBD1 identical over 9 bases. The CDR3 totals 15 residues. Germline CDR1 is LGHNA and CDR2 is YNFKEQ. V dropped 1 base and J dropped 6; count of bases not matched to a gene: 7. CDR3 sequence reads: CASSQGGDRDGEQYF. CDR3 nucleotide sequence: TGTGCCAGCAGCCAAGGAGGGGACAGGGATGGCGAGCAGTACTTC.

This clone was detected only once. As DNA, the CDR3 is TGTGCCAGTAGTACCCTGGACTGGCCAACCAACTATGGCTACACCTTC. Protein: CASSTLDWPTNYGYTF. This rearrangement joins TRBV19 to TRBJ1-2; no clear D gene. Trimming left V 4 bases short and J 2 bases short, with 17 bases between. Germline-derived CDR1 and CDR2 are LNHDA and SQIVND (reference sequence). The CDR3 totals 16 residues.

J is TRBJ2-3 and V is TRBV19; D is undetermined. The CDR3 sequence is 14 residues long. Per the germline V gene, CDR1 is LNHDA and CDR2 is SQIVND (reference sequence). V was clipped by 3 bases and J by 4 bases, with 11 bases between them. CDR3 nucleotides: TGTGCCAGTAGTATGAAAAGCCCACCAGATACGCAGTATTTT. Residues: CASSMKSPPDTQYF. The variable domain in full, completed from reference TRBV19 and TRBJ2-3, reads DGGITQSPKYLFRKEGQNVTLSCEQNLNHDAMYWYRQDPGQGLRLIYYSQIVNDFQKGDIAEGYSVSREKKESFPLTVTSAQKNPTAFYLCASSMKSPPDTQYFGPGTRLTVL.

The CDR3 is CASRRDRNTIYF. The CDR3 DNA is TGTGCCAGCAGGAGGGATAGAAACACCATATATTTT. V gene TRBV28 combines with J gene TRBJ1-3; D gene uncertain. CDR1 is MDHEN and CDR2 is SYDVKM in the germline V gene. The CDR3 has 12 amino acids. V was shortened by 6 bases and J by 5 bases, with 8 bases between the two germline ends.

The chain recombines TRBV2 with TRBJ1-1; D uncertain. Trimming shortened V by 7 bases and J by 4 bases, and 10 bases separated the two germline ends. This CDR3 is built from 12 residues. CDR1 SNHLY and CDR2 FYNNEI come from the germline V gene. The CDR3 DNA is TGTGCCAGCATCAAGGGCAGCACTGAAGCTTTCTTT. Amino acid sequence: CASIKGSTEAFF.

This clone was observed once. The chain recombines TRBV4-1 with TRBJ2-5; D is undetermined. Trimming pared 4 bases from V and 5 bases from J, leaving 14 bases between. The CDR3 is 14 amino acids. In germline, CDR1 is MGHRA, CDR2 YSYEKL. Here the CDR3 DNA reads TGCGCCAGCAGCCTAACCGAGCTTAAGGAGACCCAGTACTTC. Translating gives CASSLTELKETQYF.

V gene TRBV11-3 combines with J gene TRBJ2-5; D may match TRBD1 or TRBD2 (7 bases each). V was pared by 5 bases and J by 2 bases, with 27 bases between. Germline V gene sequence: CDR1 SGHNT, CDR2 YENEEA. The CDR3 has 19 residues. CDR3 sequence: CASSEKSFRDSGAQETQYF. CDR3 DNA: TGTGCCAGCAGCGAAAAAAGCTTCCGGGACAGCGGGGCTCAAGAGACCCAGTACTTC.

The gene calls are TRBV4-2 and TRBJ2-1; D is unresolved. Germline loops: CDR1 LGHNA, CDR2 YNFKEQ. This CDR3 contains 14 residues. V was clipped by 0 bases and J by 4 bases, with 7 bases between them. The DNA of the CDR3 is TGTGCCAGCAGCCAAGATAGGCAGTACAATGAGCAGTTCTTC. It translates to CASSQDRQYNEQFF.

This chain joins TRBV3-1 (or the pseudogene TRBV3-2) and TRBJ2-2, with 7 bases fitting TRBD2. The CDR3 has 15 residues. In germline, CDR1 is LGHDT, CDR2 YNNKEL (reference sequence). V shed 6 bases and J 1 base; nucleotides not matched to a gene: 5. The CDR3 DNA follows: TGTGCCAGCAGGGGGGGACTACTGAACACCGGGGAGCTGTTTTTT. Amino acids: CASRGGLLNTGELFF.

The rearrangement joins TRBV2 to TRBJ1-1, with 8 bases that match TRBD1. V shed 5 bases and J 0 bases; nucleotides not matched to a gene: 5. The V gene's germline CDR1 is SNHLY and CDR2 FYNNEI. The CDR3 covers 15 residues. DNA of the CDR3: TGTGCCAGCAGTACAGGGGGACTTATGAACACTGAAGCTTTCTTT. Translated, it gives CASSTGGLMNTEAFF.

This clone was detected only once. V and J are TRBV11-2 and TRBJ1-1; D is undetermined. Germline V gene lookup returns CDR1 SGHAT and CDR2 FQNNGV. The V end was cut by 2 bases, the J end by 11 bases, with 12 bases between. This CDR3 region has 12 residues. The CDR3 protein is CASSLYVPGAFF. The CDR3 nucleotides are TGTGCCAGCAGCTTATACGTACCCGGGGCTTTCTTT.

This clone was counted a few times. This rearrangement joins TRBV10-1 to TRBJ2-7; D is unclear. CDR3 length equals 12 residues. V lost 0 bases to trimming and J lost 2 bases, with 2 bases between them. The germline CDR1 and CDR2 sequences are WNHNN and SYGVQD (reference sequence). The CDR3 here is CASSESAYEQYF. For the CDR3, the DNA is TGCGCCAGCAGTGAGTCGGCCTACGAGCAGTACTTC.

The chain couples TRBV19 to TRBJ1-6; D is possibly TRBD1 (6 bases). The CDR3 runs to 17 residues. V gave up 4 bases and J gave up 7 bases, with 20 bases separating them. Germline CDR1 is LNHDA and CDR2 is SQIVND (reference sequence). DNA of the CDR3: TGTGCCAGTAGTAACGACTTGGAACCGGGGGCAAATTCACCCCTCCACTTT. Protein: CASSNDLEPGANSPLHF.

The CDR3 spells CASSVSPTLAYEQYF. As DNA, the CDR3 is TGTGCCAGCAGCGTAAGCCCCACTTTGGCCTACGAGCAGTACTTC. J is TRBJ2-7 and V is TRBV9; D remains ambiguous. This CDR3 has 15 residues. Per germline, CDR1 SGDLS and CDR2 YYNGEE. Trimming left V 1 base short and J 2 bases short, with 13 bases between.

The gene calls are TRBV6-5 and TRBJ2-3; the match to TRBD2 covers 7 bases. J gave up 8 bases and V 6 bases, and 2 bases lay outside the gene matches. This CDR3 comprises 11 residues. Germline V gene data show CDR1 as MNHEY and CDR2 as SVGAGI. CDR3 in amino acids: CASRGGTTQYF. The CDR3 DNA is TGTGCCAGCAGGGGGGGGACTACGCAGTATTTT.

The gene calls are TRBV29-1 and TRBJ1-6, with 8 positions matching TRBD1. J was trimmed by 7 bases and V by 6 bases; bases with no gene match: 5. Germline CDR1 and CDR2: SQVTM and ANQGSEA. There are 13 residues in the CDR3. DNA for the CDR3: TGCAGCGTCAGGACAGGGCAGAATTCACCCCTCCACTTT. This gives the protein CSVRTGQNSPLHF.

The chain links TRBV4-2 to TRBJ1-3, with unresolved D. V was clipped by 0 bases and J by 6 bases, with 15 bases between them. The CDR3 has 16 residues. CDR1 is LGHNA and CDR2 is YNFKEQ in the germline V gene. DNA for the CDR3: TGTGCCAGCAGCCAAGAGGACCCCTCTCCTTTAAACACCATATATTTT. This gives the protein CASSQEDPSPLNTIYF.

This chain links TRBV6-1 with TRBJ1-1, with D perhaps TRBD1 (6 bases). V was clipped by 0 bases and J by 3 bases, with 11 bases between them. Germline V gene data show CDR1 as MNHNS and CDR2 as SASEGT. This CDR3 has 15 residues. CDR3 region: CASSEAGGWDTEAFF. Written as DNA, the CDR3 is TGTGCCAGCAGTGAAGCTGGGGGCTGGGACACTGAAGCTTTCTTT.

The rearrangement joins TRBV5-1 to TRBJ2-5, with D perhaps matching TRBD2 (7 bases). The CDR3 extends over 14 amino acids. Germline V gene lookup returns CDR1 SGHRS and CDR2 YFSETQ. Trimming shortened V by 4 bases and J by 4 bases, and 14 bases separated the two germline ends. The CDR3 sequence is CASSPNREGETQYF. The CDR3 nucleotides read TGCGCCAGCAGCCCAAACAGGGAGGGAGAGACCCAGTACTTC.